These T cell receptor beta chains were read from a single sample in a study of T-cell reconstitution after alpha-beta-depleted transplantation in children. TCRdb processed the PCR reads anew with MiXCR; each CDR3 protein has one entry. The sample gives about 200,000 distinct CDR3 sequences, more than 14% of which show up once; about 12% is in the top ten. The sequencing used PBMCs from the stem cell graft donor, collected from the stem cell graft. These receptors were collected from a human donor who donated a stem cell graft to a child with acute lymphoblastic leukemia. CDR3s include the opening cysteine and the closing phenylalanine or tryptophan. Fields, in order: clone size, J gene, D gene, V gene, CDR3 DNA, CDR3 protein. The D gene is left open where the match is weak. Clone size is shown for a subset of rows, as once, few, many or a class of expanded clone.

many	TRBJ2-2	.	TRBV5-1	TGCGCCAGCAGCAAGGGACTGCCGAACACCGGGGAGCTGTTTTTT	CASSKGLPNTGELFF
many	TRBJ2-3	.	TRBV29-1	TGCACCCTCCCCAGCTGGGTTAGCACAGATACGCAGTATTTT	CTLPSWVSTDTQYF
many	TRBJ2-2	TRBD2	TRBV20-1	TGCAGTGCTCGAACTAGCGGCACCGGGGAGCTGTTTTTT	CSARTSGTGELFF
many	TRBJ2-1	TRBD2	TRBV10-3	TGTGCCATCAATCAGGCGGGAGGGCCGAGTGAGCAGTTCTTC	CAINQAGGPSEQFF
many	TRBJ2-1	TRBD2	TRBV20-1	TGCAGTGCTCTCGGGACTATAAACAATGAGCAGTTCTTC	CSALGTINNEQFF
few	TRBJ2-2	.	TRBV6-1	TGTGCCAGCAGTGAGACCAGATCCTACACCGGGGAGCTGTTTTTT	CASSETRSYTGELFF
many	TRBJ1-6	.	TRBV5-1	TGCGCCAGCAGCTGGCAGGGGAAGGCACCCCTCCACTTT	CASSWQGKAPLHF
many	TRBJ2-1	TRBD1	TRBV6-5	TGTGCCAGCAGTTACCAGTTTGGACAGGGTCGGAATGAGCAGTTCTTC	CASSYQFGQGRNEQFF
few	TRBJ2-3	TRBD1	TRBV30	TGTGCCTGGAGTGTACAGGGGGCCACAGATACGCAGTATTTT	CAWSVQGATDTQYF
many	TRBJ2-3	.	TRBV29-1	TGCAGCGGCGGGACTGACACAGATACGCAGTATTTT	CSGGTDTDTQYF
few	TRBJ1-1	TRBD1	TRBV12-3/TRBV12-4	TGTGCCAGCAGTTTACTAGGGACAGACACTGAAGCTTTCTTT	CASSLLGTDTEAFF
many	TRBJ1-5	.	TRBV19	TGTGCCAGTAGTTTTGGTGGCAACCAGCCCCAGCATTTT	CASSFGGNQPQHF
many	TRBJ2-1	TRBD2	TRBV11-1	TGTGCCAGCAGCTATATATTACAGCGGGAGGAACGATGGAATGAGCAGTTCTTC	CASSYILQREERWNEQFF
many	TRBJ2-7	TRBD2	TRBV5-5	TGTGCCAGCAGCACAGAGGTAGCGGGAGTCCCGGGGAGAAACGAGCAGTACTTC	CASSTEVAGVPGRNEQYF
many	TRBJ1-5	TRBD1	TRBV7-8	TGTGCCAGCAGCCAAGGACAGGGGGAGAGGCAGCCCCAGCATTTT	CASSQGQGERQPQHF
.	TRBJ1-1	.	TRBV30	TGTGCCTGGAGTCCTGACAGTCTGAACACTGAAGCTTTCTTT	CAWSPDSLNTEAFF
many	TRBJ1-4	.	TRBV5-1	TGCGCCAGCAGCTTGGCCGAAACAGGGCCTAATGAAAAACTGTTTTTT	CASSLAETGPNEKLFF
few	TRBJ1-6	TRBD1	TRBV12-3/TRBV12-4	TGTGCCAGCAGTTTAGGACGTCCCGGGACAGGAAGAAATTCACCCCTCCACTTT	CASSLGRPGTGRNSPLHF
few	TRBJ1-2	TRBD1	TRBV5-1	TGCGCCAGCAGCCGCCAGTGGCAGGGGGACTATGGCTACACCTTC	CASSRQWQGDYGYTF
many	TRBJ2-3	.	TRBV12-3/TRBV12-4	TGTGCCAGCAGTTTCTCGGTAGCGGCCACAGATACGCAGTATTTT	CASSFSVAATDTQYF
few	TRBJ2-2	.	TRBV24-1	TGTGCCACCAGTGATTGGGGGGCTCTTTCCGGGGAGCTGTTTTTT	CATSDWGALSGELFF
many	TRBJ2-1	TRBD2	TRBV5-1	TGCGCCAGCAGCTTGGTGCAGCGGGAGGGCCAAGGGTTCTTC	CASSLVQREGQGFF
many	TRBJ1-1	.	TRBV12-3/TRBV12-4	TGTGCCAGCAGTTTTAAGAACACTGAAGCTTTCTTT	CASSFKNTEAFF
many	TRBJ2-1	.	TRBV5-1	TGCGCCAGCAGCCTTACCCGTTTACTAGTAGACAATGAGCAGTTCTTC	CASSLTRLLVDNEQFF
.	TRBJ2-7	TRBD1	TRBV7-2	TGTGCCAGCAGCTTAGCACCAACCGGGACAGCTCTTTACTACGAGCAGTACTTC	CASSLAPTGTALYYEQYF
many	TRBJ2-7	.	TRBV28	TGTGCCAGCAACCAAGGGGAGAGTGTCTACGAGCAGTACTTC	CASNQGESVYEQYF
many	TRBJ1-2	.	TRBV7-2	TGTGCCAGCAGCTTAGATCGTGGCTACACCTTC	CASSLDRGYTF
many	TRBJ2-3	.	TRBV27	TGTGCCAGCAGTCGACTGAACACAGATACGCAGTATTTT	CASSRLNTDTQYF
many	TRBJ2-1	TRBD2	TRBV12-3/TRBV12-4	TGTGCCAGCAGTTTTGGGAGGCTAGCGGGAGGACGCTCCTACAATGAGCAGTTCTTC	CASSFGRLAGGRSYNEQFF
.	TRBJ1-2	TRBD1	TRBV6-5	TGTGCCAGCAGTTACCGACAGGGTAATGGCTACACCTTC	CASSYRQGNGYTF
few	TRBJ2-1	TRBD2	TRBV19	TGTGCCAGTAGTGGGGGGGGGACTAGCGGGCACAATGAGCAGTTCTTC	CASSGGGTSGHNEQFF
.	TRBJ2-7	.	TRBV20-1	TGCAGTGCTAGAGCGGCTTCCCAGGGGAGGTCCTACGAGCAGTACTTC	CSARAASQGRSYEQYF
few	TRBJ2-6	TRBD1	TRBV6-4	TGTGCCAGCAGTGACTCGACAGGGTCCGGGGCCAACGTCCTGACTTTC	CASSDSTGSGANVLTF
many	TRBJ2-1	TRBD2	TRBV5-1	TGCGCCAGCAGCTACGGGACTAGTACCAATGAGCAGTTCTTC	CASSYGTSTNEQFF
few	TRBJ1-1	TRBD1	TRBV7-9	TGTGCCAGCAGCTTAATTTACAGGGGGAACATGAACACTGAAGCTTTCTTT	CASSLIYRGNMNTEAFF
many	TRBJ1-1	.	TRBV5-1	TGCGCCAGCAGCTTTACAGTCAGCGGTGAGAACACTGAAGCTTTCTTT	CASSFTVSGENTEAFF
many	TRBJ1-1	TRBD1	TRBV6-5	TGTGCCAGCAGCCACCCGAGGGGGCGAACTGAAGCTTTCTTT	CASSHPRGRTEAFF
few	TRBJ1-2	TRBD1	TRBV2	TGTGCCAGCGTTGAGACAGGGGGCGATCCTTACACCTTC	CASVETGGDPYTF
few	TRBJ1-5	.	TRBV20-1	TGCAGTGCTAGGGAGGGACTGAAGAATCAGCCCCAGCATTTT	CSAREGLKNQPQHF
many	TRBJ1-5	TRBD1	TRBV12-3/TRBV12-4	TGTGCCAGCAGAGCCTTCCCCGGGACAGGGGGTAATCAGCCCCAGCATTTT	CASRAFPGTGGNQPQHF
.	TRBJ2-5	TRBD2	TRBV20-1	TGCAGTGCTAGAGCCGGACTAGCCGCCCCTTACCAAGAGACCCAGTACTTC	CSARAGLAAPYQETQYF
many	TRBJ2-2	TRBD2	TRBV5-1	TGCGCCAGCAGACTCGGGACTAGCCAGGCCGGGGAGCTGTTTTTT	CASRLGTSQAGELFF
many	TRBJ1-4	.	TRBV6-8	TGTGCCGCGGGGGTCCCGGTGTATGAAAAACTGTTTTTT	CAAGVPVYEKLFF
.	TRBJ2-7	TRBD1	TRBV6-5	TGTGCCAGCAGTTCCATCCGGACAGGGAACTCCTACGAGCAGTACTTC	CASSSIRTGNSYEQYF
.	TRBJ1-1	TRBD1	TRBV29-1	TGCAGCGTTGGCCAAAGGGGTTCATATCCGGGACAGGGGGCCCTAAGTGAGAACACTGAAGCTTTCTTT	CSVGQRGSYPGQGALSENTEAFF
.	TRBJ2-7	TRBD1	TRBV30	TGTGCCTGGAGGCAGGGGGTGGACTACGAGCAGTACTTC	CAWRQGVDYEQYF
many	TRBJ1-6	TRBD1	TRBV12-3/TRBV12-4	TGTGCCAGCAGGCTGACAGGGGGCGAATCACCCCTCCACTTT	CASRLTGGESPLHF
few	TRBJ2-1	.	TRBV12-3/TRBV12-4	TGTGCCAGCGGCTGGGGGGACAATGAGCAGTTCTTC	CASGWGDNEQFF
many	TRBJ2-3	.	TRBV5-1	TGCGCCAGCAGCTTACAACAGGGAGATACGCAGTATTTT	CASSLQQGDTQYF
many	TRBJ1-2	TRBD1	TRBV29-1	TGCAGCGTTGAATGGGACAGAGCCCGGGAGCTCTACACCTTC	CSVEWDRARELYTF
few	TRBJ2-3	.	TRBV5-1	TGCGCCAGCAGGGCGGGCAACACAGATACGCAGTATTTT	CASRAGNTDTQYF
few	TRBJ2-1	TRBD1	TRBV5-1	TGCGCCAGCAGTAAGGGACAGGGGCGAGTCAATGAGCAGTTCTTC	CASSKGQGRVNEQFF
many	TRBJ2-7	.	TRBV12-3/TRBV12-4	TGTGCCAGCAGTTTAGAGTCGGTAGAGCTCCACGAGCAGTACTTC	CASSLESVELHEQYF
many	TRBJ2-1	TRBD2	TRBV20-1	TGCAGTGCTAGAGTCCAAGCGGGAGGAAATGAGCAGTTCTTC	CSARVQAGGNEQFF
many	TRBJ2-1	.	TRBV5-5	TGTGCCAGCAGCTTGGTACCGGACGTTTACAATGAGCAGTTCTTC	CASSLVPDVYNEQFF
.	TRBJ2-5	TRBD2	TRBV7-2	TGTGCCAGCAGCTTAGCGCGTCGGGCAAGCGGGAGGGGAGAGACCCAGTACTTC	CASSLARRASGRGETQYF
many	TRBJ2-7	TRBD2	TRBV20-1	TGCAGTGCTAGAGATCTGCGGGAGGGCTCCGACGAGCAGTACTTC	CSARDLREGSDEQYF
many	TRBJ2-2	.	TRBV5-1	TGCGCCAGCAGCTTCATGGAGGCGAACACCGGGGAGCTGTTTTTT	CASSFMEANTGELFF
.	TRBJ2-2	.	TRBV20-1	TGCAGTGCTAACCGGGACGCCGCGAACACCGGGGAGCTGTTTTTT	CSANRDAANTGELFF